These T cell receptor beta chains were read from a single sample in a study of regulatory T cells in long-lasting Graves disease. TCRdb passed the multiplex PCR reads through MiXCR, listing each CDR3 protein once. The sample lists approximately 400,000 distinct CDR3 sequences, under 15% occurring once. This sample also belongs to another study, concerning T cells in Graves' hyperthyroidism and ophthalmopathy.

The sample here was peripheral blood mononuclear cells (PBMCs), taken at new diagnosis, from a patient treated with antithyroid drugs. The source of these receptors is a woman between 25 and 40 years old with Graves disease. CDR3s include the opening cysteine and the closing phenylalanine or tryptophan. Fields, in order: V gene, CDR3 length, clone size, CDR3 protein. Rows may omit the clone size; those that give it use once, few, many or a size class.

TRBV20-1 14 . CSARNPGGRDTQYF
TRBV15 19 few CATSRGLRDRGLHSYEQYF
TRBV11-3 18 many CASSLASFIRDKDYEQYF
TRBV4-1 16 . CASSQSSGRAFGELFF
TRBV7-9 15 many CASSSTRDTAWPQHF
TRBV12-3/TRBV12-4 13 many CASSFSTNEKLFF
TRBV7-8 15 . CASSKGTGGRQPQHF
TRBV11-3 16 many CASSFPPGPSTDTQYF
TRBV7-7 13 many CASSLSLAGEQYF
TRBV6-1 12 many CASNQAGGEQFF
TRBV27 14 many CASSLGPPADTQYF
TRBV11-2 16 many CASSRPPGAFGSEQFF
TRBV7-2 16 . CASSRDLTSSYNEQFF
TRBV13 12 many CASSVRDFSPFF
TRBV20-1 15 many CSASPHSGRNYEQYF
TRBV20-1 17 many CSARHPVPSRNTGELFF
TRBV24-1 14 many CATSDLGEGETQYF
TRBV9 14 few CASSVGTEDTEAFF
TRBV28 15 many CASSSQQGAKETQYF
TRBV20-1 15 . CSADKGLAGNNEQFF
TRBV15 16 . CATSRDRDRGNSPLHF
TRBV6-1 15 many CASSQLPQGLNEQYF
TRBV7-3 15 many CASSWGGGSRNEQFF
TRBV9 13 many CASSVGGGGEQFF
TRBV5-6 15 few CASSFGMGGTKTQYF
TRBV10-2 15 . CASRDRGLGTDTQYF
TRBV6-1 16 few CASSDRTSGSTGELFF
TRBV19 15 . CATNARAGPNTEAFF
TRBV2 12 many CASSEWGNEQFF
TRBV20-1 13 few CSAKLAVYNEQFF
TRBV2 16 many CASSEVLDLGPGGYTF
TRBV3-1 15 few CASSQGSGSNQPQHF
TRBV5-4 15 few CASSTRGGPNTEAFF
TRBV28 14 many CASRSGTVNEKLFF
TRBV6-2/TRBV6-3 14 . CASSYSGVAYEQYF
TRBV28 18 many CASSFPASPGFQPYEQYF
TRBV2 18 many CASSLTSGSLANTGELFF
TRBV6-5 23 many CASSSTMPRTGPDVFVSTGELFF
TRBV7-2 15 many CASSLALVAGETQYF
TRBV7-9 13 many CASSLPQPYEQYF
TRBV19 17 . CASSIDHGRPYQETQYF
TRBV11-3 12 many CASGSSYNEQFF
TRBV13 17 . CASSTSGADPTNEKLFF
TRBV9 12 few CASSVSNNEQFF
TRBV7-2 15 many CASSRGTAIYNEQFF
TRBV5-6 14 many CASSWQGGDQPQHF
TRBV28 14 many CASSLFGGQETQYF
TRBV20-1 13 many CSAIWTGDNEQFF
TRBV7-8 17 many CASSLPRWRDSYNEQFF
TRBV30 17 many CAWSPGQAPMLNNEQFF
TRBV3-1 18 few CASSQETGLAGVRNEQFF